A single sample is the source of the 10 T cell receptor beta chains below, sequenced in a study of beta chain features in type 1 diabetes. Study outcomes and limitations: For Type 1 diabetes patients, all four CD4+ subsets carried TCRB CDR3s that were moderately but significantly shorter.

For these TCRs, the target antigens are not known. Every isolated RNA sample was fully reverse transcribed, so sequencing captured expressed TCRB transcripts. The assay was immunoSEQ multiplex PCR, and TCRdb's table has in-frame clones only and misses some. The table shows about 230,000 clones, with 16% occurring only once. Sequencing was carried out using naive CD4+ T cells from blood. Every receptor here comes from a man aged 25 to 40 with type 1 diabetes.

This chain uses TRBV6-1 with TRBJ2-1; TRBD1 matches 8 bases. CDR3 size: 13 residues. V was clipped by 4 bases and J by 7 bases; unmatched bases: 3. Germline CDR1 reads MNHNS; CDR2 reads SASEGT. CDR3 region: CASSARTGNEQFF. CDR3 DNA: TGTGCCAGCAGTGCCAGGACAGGGAATGAGCAGTTCTTC.

The genes are TRBV15 and TRBJ1-2, with a weak D call TRBD1 (5 bases). The CDR3 length is 14 residues. V was pared by 0 bases and J by 4 bases, with 9 bases between. Per germline, CDR1 LNHNV and CDR2 YYDKDF (reference sequence). CDR3 in amino acids: CATSRESGSYGYTF. As DNA, the CDR3 is TGTGCCACCAGCAGAGAGTCAGGGAGCTATGGCTACACCTTC.

This clone was picked up a small number of times. This chain connects TRBV10-3 to TRBJ2-3, with 9 bases identical to TRBD2. V lost 8 bases to trimming and J lost 3 bases; unmatched junction nucleotides: 12. Germline V gene sequence: CDR1 ENHRY, CDR2 SYGVKD. This CDR3 is 16 amino acids long. As DNA, the CDR3 is TGTGCCATCGCCGACCACGGCGGGAGGGCGACAGATACGCAGTATTTT. Translated, it gives CAIADHGGRATDTQYF.

V and J are TRBV19 and TRBJ2-7; 7 nucleotides line up with TRBD2. CDR1 is LNHDA and CDR2 is SQIVND in the germline V gene (reference sequence). The CDR3 runs 15 residues. Trimming removed 6 bases from V and 1 base from J; junction bases left unmatched: 9. The CDR3 is CASSTGASGSYEQYF. Written as DNA, the CDR3 is TGTGCCAGTAGCACCGGGGCTAGCGGTTCCTACGAGCAGTACTTC.

This CDR3 is CASSVSSGSYNEQFF. CDR3 bases: TGTGCCAGCAGCGTATCCAGCGGGAGTTACAATGAGCAGTTCTTC. The chain joins TRBV9 to TRBJ2-1; TRBD2 aligns across 8 bases. V shed 1 base and J 4 bases; nucleotides not matched to a gene: 4. The CDR3 has 15 amino acids. Germline V gene sequence: CDR1 SGDLS, CDR2 YYNGEE.

This chain joins TRBV7-9 and TRBJ1-2; D remains unclear. This CDR3 spans 12 amino acids. Germline-derived CDR1 and CDR2 are SEHNR and FQNEAQ (reference sequence). The V gene lost 6 bases and the J gene lost 4 bases, with 9 bases spanning the gap. CDR3: CASSPDVYGYTF. CDR3 nucleotide sequence: TGTGCCAGCAGTCCGGATGTCTATGGCTACACCTTC.

V usage is TRBV5-1 and J usage is TRBJ2-5; 11 bases map to TRBD2. The CDR3 sequence is 16 residues long. Germline assignment: CDR1 SGHRS and CDR2 YFSETQ. Trimming removed 4 bases from V and 2 bases from J; junction bases left unmatched: 7. CDR3 nucleotides: TGCGCCAGCAGCCTGATGACTAGCGGGACGCAAGAGACCCAGTACTTC. Residues: CASSLMTSGTQETQYF. Drawing the rest from reference TRBV5-1 and TRBJ2-5, the complete variable domain is KAGVTQTPRYLIKTRGQQVTLSCSPISGHRSVSWYQQTPGQGLQFLFEYFSETQRNKGNFPGRFSGRQFSNSRSEMNVSTLELGDSALYLCASSLMTSGTQETQYFGPGTRLLVL.

This clone was seen more than once but under ten times. This chain joins TRBV23-1 and TRBJ2-7, with a possible D match to TRBD1 (5 bases). TRBV23-1 is sorted into the ORF group, with uncertain function. The CDR3 loop spans 13 amino acids. V was clipped by 7 bases and J by 2 bases, with 12 bases between them. CDR3 residues: CASKDGHPYEQYF. DNA of the CDR3: TGCGCCAGCAAAGACGGACATCCCTACGAGCAGTACTTC.

Remarks on this clone: Relative to the germline gene, one junction end is altered; a read error may explain this. The V gene is TRBV7-2, the J gene TRBJ1-1, with 8 bases that match TRBD1. The V gene's germline CDR1 is SGHTA and CDR2 FQGNSA. The CDR3 has 13 residues. The CDR3 spells CASSSGQGNRRRF. The CDR3 DNA sequence: TGTGCCAGCAGCTCTGGACAGGGCAACCGAAGGAGGTTT.

The chain recombines TRBV18 with TRBJ2-4; D might be TRBD1 or TRBD2, each matching 5 bases. Germline V lookup: CDR1 KGHSH, CDR2 LQKENI. V gave up 2 bases and J gave up 0 bases, with 8 bases separating them. The CDR3 extends over 15 amino acids. CDR3 DNA: TGTGCCAGCTCACCAGAGGGGACAGCCAAAAACATTCAGTACTTC. Its protein product is CASSPEGTAKNIQYF.